The TCR beta chain described here comes from a study of CD8+CD57+ T cells in acquired aplastic anemia. This clonotype was counted at least ten times. Its antigen is undetermined. V was pared by 3 bases and J by 6 bases, with 16 bases between. The CDR3 spans 16 residues. Germline V gene lookup returns CDR1 KGHDR and CDR2 SFDVKD. Overall study findings and caveats: Patients and healthy controls showed no significant CD8+ Simpson's diversity difference. Overlap between patients and controls comprised roughly 28 CD8+ CDR3 sequences.

CDR3 and TCR beta VDJ profiling relied on genomic DNA as the template. Each CDR3 protein gets one entry after TCRdb re-called the reads with MiXCR. The sample has a few hundred thousand distinct CDR3 sequences; roughly 34% are singletons. Those patients picked for sequencing had displayed CD8+CD57+ cell expansion on flow cytometry. The patients all had a severe acquired aplastic anemia diagnosis. There was no therapy given to any patient before the blood sampling took place. The sequence was collected from a human donor with aplastic anemia. The material sequenced was sorted CD4+, CD8+, or CD8+CD57+ T cells (not recorded which) from PBMCs. The V gene is TRBV24-1, the J gene TRBJ2-2; D is possibly TRBD2 (6 bases). CDR3 sequence: CATSDPTSFSSGELFF. The CDR3 DNA reads TGTGCCACCAGTGATCCGACTAGTTTCTCTTCCGGGGAGCTGTTTTTT.